Sequencing of this T cell receptor beta chain was carried out in a study of blood T cell repertoires in COVID-19. Trimming stripped 1 base from V and 7 bases from J, with 11 bases between. The CDR3 is made up of 14 amino acids. Germline-derived CDR1 and CDR2 are SNHLY and FYNNEI. Here immunoSEQ multiplex PCR was the method, and the copy in TCRdb shows in-frame clones only, minus some. The sample includes some 350,000 clones, 87% of them seen just once. The sample taken for sequencing was peripheral blood. The rearrangement uses TRBV2 and TRBJ1-5; a possible D gene is TRBD1 (5 bases). The receptor was isolated from a woman between 45 and 65 years old with COVID-19, enrolled during active disease. CDR3 DNA sequence: TGTGCCAGCAGTGAAGAAGTCGGGGGGCAGCCCCAGCATTTT. Its translation is CASSEEVGGQPQHF.